This TCR beta chain is from a study of shared clonotypes between healthy human individuals. Study-level results: Sample collection involved blood only; tissue repertoires are likely different. Clonotype sharing across a handful of donors was observed for 4% to 5.5% of naive CD4 clonotypes.

The V end was cut by 3 bases, the J end by 0 bases, with 17 bases between. The CDR3 loop spans 18 amino acids. Germline CDR1 and CDR2: KGHSH and LQKENI. Only in-frame clones appear in the TCRdb table, and some are missing; sequencing was by immunoSEQ multiplex PCR. The repertoire holds around 990,000 clones, with 60% to 85% as singletons. Both subsets, CD45RA+ naive and CD45RA-negative memory, were split from the CD4+ cells. Turning to this clone: Antigen: not known.

Material for sequencing was memory CD4+ T cells from PBMCs. The subset here: CD45RA-negative fraction. The V gene is TRBV18, the J gene TRBJ1-4; no clear D. This sequence was found in a man between 18 and 29 years old in good health. Some clones in this sample may be carry-over from other donors' samples. Here the CDR3 reads CASSPYTTAASTNEKLFF. CDR3 in DNA: TGTGCCAGCTCACCTTATACCACCGCGGCTTCAACTAATGAAAAACTGTTTTTT.